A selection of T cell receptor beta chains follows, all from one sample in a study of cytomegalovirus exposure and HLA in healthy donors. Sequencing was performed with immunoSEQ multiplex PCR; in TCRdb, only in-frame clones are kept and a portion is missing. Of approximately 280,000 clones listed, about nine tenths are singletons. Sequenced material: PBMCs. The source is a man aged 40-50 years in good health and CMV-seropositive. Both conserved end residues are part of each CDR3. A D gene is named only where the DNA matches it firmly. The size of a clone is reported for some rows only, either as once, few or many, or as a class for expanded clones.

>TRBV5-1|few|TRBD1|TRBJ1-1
TGCGCCAGCAGCTTAAGAGGGGGCCCTGAAGCTTTCTTT
CASSLRGGPEAFF
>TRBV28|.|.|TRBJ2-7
TGTGCCAGCAGGCGTGGGGGGGGCCCTTCCTACGAGCAGTACTTC
CASRRGGGPSYEQYF
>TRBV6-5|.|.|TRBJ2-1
TGTGCCAGCAGTTACTCGAGGGTGGGTAATGAGCAGTTCTTC
CASSYSRVGNEQFF
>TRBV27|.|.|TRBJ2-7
TGTGCCAGCAGTTGGACAGCTACAAGCGAGCAGTACTTC
CASSWTATSEQYF
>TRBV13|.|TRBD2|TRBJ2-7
TGTGCCAGCACCTCTCCGCGGGGGGCCAATTTCTACGAGCAGTACTTC
CASTSPRGANFYEQYF
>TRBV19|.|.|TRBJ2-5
TGTGCCAGTAGCTCGGACAGACAAGAGACCCAGTACTTC
CASSSDRQETQYF
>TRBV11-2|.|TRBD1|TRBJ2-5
TGTGCCAGCAGCTCGGGACAGTACCAAGAGACCCAGTACTTC
CASSSGQYQETQYF
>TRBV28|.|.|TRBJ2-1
TGTGCCAGCAGTTCGAAGGGAGACTCCAATGAGCAGTTCTTC
CASSSKGDSNEQFF
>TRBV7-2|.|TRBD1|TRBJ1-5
TGTGCCAGCAGCCTGTGGACAGGGGGGTTTAATCAGCCCCAGCATTTT
CASSLWTGGFNQPQHF
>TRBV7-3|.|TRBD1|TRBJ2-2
TGTGCCAGCCGACAGGGGGCGTCCGGGGAGCTGTTTTTT
CASRQGASGELFF
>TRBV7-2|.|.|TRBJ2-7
TGTGCCAGCAGCTTACTCTCGGGAGTACAAACCTACGAGCAGTACTTC
CASSLLSGVQTYEQYF
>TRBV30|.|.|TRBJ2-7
TGTGCCTGGAGTGTACTGGACAGCTCCTACGAGCAGTACTTC
CAWSVLDSSYEQYF
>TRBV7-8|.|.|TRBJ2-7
TGTGCCAACAGCTTAGAGGCAGGGGGGAGCTCCTACGAGCAGTACTTC
CANSLEAGGSSYEQYF
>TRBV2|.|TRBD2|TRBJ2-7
TGTGCCAGCCTGCGGGAGGGCTACGAGCAGTACTTC
CASLREGYEQYF
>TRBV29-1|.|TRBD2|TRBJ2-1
TGCAGCGTTGAAAGGCCTAGCGGGCCCAATGAGCAGTTCTTC
CSVERPSGPNEQFF
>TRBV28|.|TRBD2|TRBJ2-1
TGTGCCGGGGCTAGGACTAGCGGGAGAAGTGTCAACAATGAGCAGTTCTTC
CAGARTSGRSVNNEQFF
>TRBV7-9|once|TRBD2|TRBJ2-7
TGTGCCAGCAGCCCCCGGACTAGCGTGAGTTTCTCCTACGAGCAGTACTTC
CASSPRTSVSFSYEQYF
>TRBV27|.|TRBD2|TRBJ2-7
TGTGCCAGCAGTTTACTAGCGGGAGCGGACGAGCAGTACTTC
CASSLLAGADEQYF
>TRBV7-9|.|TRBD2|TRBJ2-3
TGTGCCAGCAGCCAACAGCGCGGGAGGGTGGATACGCAGTATTTT
CASSQQRGRVDTQYF
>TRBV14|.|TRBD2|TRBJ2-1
TGTGCCAGCAGCCAAGATAACGCGGGAGCCTTCTACAATGAGCAGTTCTTC
CASSQDNAGAFYNEQFF
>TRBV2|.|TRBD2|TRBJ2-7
TGTGCCAGCAGTGAAGGGGGGACTAGAGGCAGCGAGCAGTACTTC
CASSEGGTRGSEQYF
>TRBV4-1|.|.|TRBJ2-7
TGCGCCAGCAGCCGTACAGCAGGTAGCTCCTACGAGCAGTACTTC
CASSRTAGSSYEQYF
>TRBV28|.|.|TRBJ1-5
TGTGCCAGCGGGGGAGGGAGGGCGGGTTATCAGCCCCAGCATTTT
CASGGGRAGYQPQHF
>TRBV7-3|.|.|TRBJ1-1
TGTGCCAGCAGCCGGAGGGTGGACACTGAAGCTTTCTTT
CASSRRVDTEAFF
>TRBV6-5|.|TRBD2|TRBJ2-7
TGTGCCAGCAGTCGGGGACTAGCGGGCTCCTACGAGCAGTACTTC
CASSRGLAGSYEQYF
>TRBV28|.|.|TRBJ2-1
TGTGCCAGCAGTCGAGTCCCCTACAATGAGCAGTTCTTC
CASSRVPYNEQFF
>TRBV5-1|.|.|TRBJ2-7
TGCGCCAGCAGCTTTACAGGTGGCTACGAGCAGTACTTC
CASSFTGGYEQYF
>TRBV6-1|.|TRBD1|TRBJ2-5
TGTGCCAGCAGTGAAGCCCTGACAGGGGAAGAGACCCAGTACTTC
CASSEALTGEETQYF
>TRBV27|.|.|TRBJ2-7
TGTGCCAGCAGTTTAAGGGGACAAACCTACGAGCAGTACTTC
CASSLRGQTYEQYF
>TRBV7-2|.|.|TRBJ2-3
TGTGCCAGCAGCTTAGATAGAGATACGCAGTATTTT
CASSLDRDTQYF
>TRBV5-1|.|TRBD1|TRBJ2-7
TGCGCCAGCAGCTTGCCGAGACAGGGCGACGAGCAGTACTTC
CASSLPRQGDEQYF
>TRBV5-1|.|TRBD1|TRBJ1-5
TGCGCCAGCAGCCTCGGGACAGGGGATGGCAATCAGCCCCAGCATTTT
CASSLGTGDGNQPQHF
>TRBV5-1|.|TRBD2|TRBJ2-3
TGCGCCAGCAGCTTCCTAGCGGGGAACACAGATACGCAGTATTTT
CASSFLAGNTDTQYF
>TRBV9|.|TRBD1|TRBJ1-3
TGTGCCAGCAGCGCGCGGGGACAGGGACCAGGAAACACCATATATTTT
CASSARGQGPGNTIYF
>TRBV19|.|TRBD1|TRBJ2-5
TGTGCCAGTAGTCAAGGGACAGGCAAAGAGACCCAGTACTTC
CASSQGTGKETQYF
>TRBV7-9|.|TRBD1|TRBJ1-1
TGTTCCAGCAGCCGCACAGGGGAGGCTGAAGCTTTCTTT
CSSSRTGEAEAFF